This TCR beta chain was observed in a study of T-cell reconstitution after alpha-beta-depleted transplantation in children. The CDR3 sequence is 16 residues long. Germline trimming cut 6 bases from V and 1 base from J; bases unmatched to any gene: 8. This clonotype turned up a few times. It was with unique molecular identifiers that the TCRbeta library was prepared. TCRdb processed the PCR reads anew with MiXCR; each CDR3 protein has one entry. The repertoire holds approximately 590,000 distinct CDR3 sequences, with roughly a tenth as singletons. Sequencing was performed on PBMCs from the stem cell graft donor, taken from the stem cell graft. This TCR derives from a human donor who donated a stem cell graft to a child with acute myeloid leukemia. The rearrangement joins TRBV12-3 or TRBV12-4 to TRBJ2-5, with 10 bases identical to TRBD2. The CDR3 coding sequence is TGTGCCAGCAGCCGCGGACTAGCGGAACTCCAAGAGACCCAGTACTTC. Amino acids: CASSRGLAELQETQYF.